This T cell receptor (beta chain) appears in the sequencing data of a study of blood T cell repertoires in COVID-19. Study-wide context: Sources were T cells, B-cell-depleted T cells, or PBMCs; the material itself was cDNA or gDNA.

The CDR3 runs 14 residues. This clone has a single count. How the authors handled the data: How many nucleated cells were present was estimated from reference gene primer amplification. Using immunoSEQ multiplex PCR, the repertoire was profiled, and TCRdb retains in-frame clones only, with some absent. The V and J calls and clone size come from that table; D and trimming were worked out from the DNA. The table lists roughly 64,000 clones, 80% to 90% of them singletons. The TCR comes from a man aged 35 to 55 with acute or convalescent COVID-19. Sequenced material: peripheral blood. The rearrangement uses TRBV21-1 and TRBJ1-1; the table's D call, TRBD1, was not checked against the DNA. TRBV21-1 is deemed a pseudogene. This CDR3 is CASSSRQLNTEAFF. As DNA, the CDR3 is TGTGCCAGCAGCTCCCGACAGCTGAACACTGAAGCTTTCTTT.